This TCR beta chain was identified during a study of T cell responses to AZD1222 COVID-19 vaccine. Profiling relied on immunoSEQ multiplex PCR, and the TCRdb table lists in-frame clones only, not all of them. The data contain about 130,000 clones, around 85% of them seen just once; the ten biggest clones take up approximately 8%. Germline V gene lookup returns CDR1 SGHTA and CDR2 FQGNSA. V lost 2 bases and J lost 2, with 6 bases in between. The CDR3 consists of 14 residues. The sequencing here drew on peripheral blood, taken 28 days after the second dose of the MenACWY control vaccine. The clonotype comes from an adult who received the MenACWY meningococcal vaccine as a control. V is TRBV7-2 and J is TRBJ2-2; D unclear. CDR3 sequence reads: CASSLTSNTGELFF. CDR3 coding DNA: TGTGCCAGCAGCTTAACAAGTAACACCGGGGAGCTGTTTTTT. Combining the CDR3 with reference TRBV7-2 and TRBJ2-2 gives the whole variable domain GAGVSQSPSNKVTEKGKDVELRCDPISGHTALYWYRQSLGQGLEFLIYFQGNSAPDKSGLPSDRFSAERTGGSVSTLTIQRTQQEDSAVYLCASSLTSNTGELFFGEGSRLTVL.